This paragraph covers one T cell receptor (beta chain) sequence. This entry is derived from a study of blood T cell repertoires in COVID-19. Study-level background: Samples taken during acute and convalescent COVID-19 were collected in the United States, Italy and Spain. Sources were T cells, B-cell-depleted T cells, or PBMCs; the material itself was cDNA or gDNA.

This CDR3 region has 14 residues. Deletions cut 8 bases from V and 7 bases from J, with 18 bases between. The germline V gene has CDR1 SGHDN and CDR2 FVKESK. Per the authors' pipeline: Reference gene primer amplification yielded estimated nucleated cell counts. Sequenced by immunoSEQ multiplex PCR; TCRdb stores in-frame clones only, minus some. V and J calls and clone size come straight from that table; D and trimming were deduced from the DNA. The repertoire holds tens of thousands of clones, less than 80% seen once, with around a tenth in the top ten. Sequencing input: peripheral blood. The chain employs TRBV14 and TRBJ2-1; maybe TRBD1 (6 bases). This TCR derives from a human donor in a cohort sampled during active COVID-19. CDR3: CASGTGSTSNEQFF. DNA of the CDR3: TGTGCCAGCGGAACAGGGAGCACGTCAAATGAGCAGTTCTTC.